One and the same sample provided the 28 T cell receptor beta chains below, sequenced in a study of response to subunit inactivated influenza vaccine. TCRdb fed the RT-PCR reads into MiXCR, producing one record per CDR3 protein. The data contain around 710,000 distinct CDR3 sequences, over 11% of them singletons. Sequenced here: PBMCs from blood, sampled 14 to 15 days before vaccination. Every receptor here comes from a man aged 45 to 65 who received an inactivated influenza vaccine.

The chain recombines TRBV27 with TRBJ2-6, with D perhaps TRBD1 or TRBD2 (5 bases each). The V and J ends lost 4 bases and 2 bases respectively, with 18 bases between them. Germline V gene data show CDR1 as MNHEY and CDR2 as SMNVEV (reference sequence). The length of the CDR3 is 18 residues. DNA for the CDR3: TGTGCCAGCAGTTCAGGGTCGCGTCCGGGAACTGGGGCCAACGTCCTGACTTTC. This encodes CASSSGSRPGTGANVLTF. The full variable domain, rest sourced from reference TRBV27 and TRBJ2-6, is EAQVTQNPRYLITVTGKKLTVTCSQNMNHEYMSWYRQDPGLGLRQIYYSMNVEVTDKGDVPEGYKVSRKEKRNFPLILESPSPNQTSLYFCASSSGSRPGTGANVLTFGAGSRLTVL.

This clonotype occurred a few times. This chain uses TRBV4-2 with TRBJ2-5; TRBD1 matches at 7 bases. Germline V gene data show CDR1 as LGHNA and CDR2 as YNFKEQ. This CDR3 has 15 amino acids. The V segment lost 3 bases and the J segment 1 base; nucleotides outside the gene matches: 5. The DNA for the CDR3 is TGTGCCAGCAGCCACTGGACAGGTTTCCAAGAGACCCAGTACTTC. Translated: CASSHWTGFQETQYF.

There are many counts of this clonotype. The rearrangement links TRBV5-1 to TRBJ2-1; D might be TRBD2 (6 bases). V dropped 0 bases and J dropped 5 bases, with 9 bases sitting between them. This CDR3 has 14 amino acids. Germline CDR1 SGHRS, CDR2 YFSETQ. CDR3 sequence: CASSLDRGNNEQFF. Written as DNA, the CDR3 is TGCGCCAGCAGCTTGGACCGGGGGAACAATGAGCAGTTCTTC.

The rearrangement uses TRBV4-3 and TRBJ1-2; TRBD1 is a possible D gene (6 bases). The CDR3 loop spans 17 amino acids. The germline V gene encodes CDR1 LGHNA and CDR2 YSLEER. V dropped 0 bases and J dropped 1 base, with 15 bases sitting between them. The CDR3 here is CASSQDPPQGHNYGYTF. Written as DNA, the CDR3 is TGCGCCAGCAGCCAAGATCCCCCGCAGGGGCATAACTATGGCTACACCTTC.

The V gene is TRBV5-6, the J gene TRBJ1-1; TRBD1 aligns across 8 bases. The germline gives CDR1 SGHDT, CDR2 YYEEEE. This CDR3 has 14 amino acids. Trimming removed 1 base from V and 4 bases from J; junction bases left unmatched: 3. CDR3 sequence reads: CASSLNRGTTEAFF. The CDR3 nucleotides read TGTGCCAGCAGCTTGAACAGGGGGACCACTGAAGCTTTCTTT.

V is TRBV3-1 and J is TRBJ2-1; a possible D gene is TRBD2 (6 bases). The V gene's germline CDR1 is LGHDT and CDR2 YNNKEL (reference sequence). Trimming removed 4 bases from V and 10 bases from J, with 8 bases in between. The CDR3 extends over 11 amino acids. CDR3 loop: CASSRGEEQFF. The DNA of the CDR3 is TGTGCCAGCAGCCGGGGGGAGGAGCAGTTCTTC.

This clonotype was detected many times. The chain has TRBV6-1 and TRBJ1-2; the D is unclear. Germline-derived CDR1 and CDR2 are MNHNS and SASEGT. There are 14 residues in the CDR3. V lost 2 bases, J lost 0 bases, and 7 bases lay in between. CDR3 nucleotides: TGTGCCAGCAGTGAACAGGAAGCTAACTATGGCTACACCTTC. This codes for CASSEQEANYGYTF.

In this sample, this clonotype turned up a few times. The chain recombines TRBV4-1 with TRBJ2-2; possible D gene TRBD2, 6 bases. The CDR3 length is 17 residues. Trimming cost V 0 bases and J 2 bases, with 13 bases left between them. Germline CDR1 MGHRA, CDR2 YSYEKL. The DNA of the CDR3 is TGCGCCAGCAGCCAAGAACGGCTAGCGATCAACACCGGGGAGCTGTTTTTT. Residues: CASSQERLAINTGELFF.

This chain links TRBV5-1 with TRBJ1-1; TRBD1 matches at 8 bases. CDR1 and CDR2 (germline): SGHRS, YFSETQ. The CDR3 extends over 14 amino acids. Germline trimming cut 4 bases from V and 6 bases from J; bases unmatched to any gene: 8. CDR3 DNA: TGCGCCAGCAGCAAACCAGGGGGCATCGCTGAAGCTTTCTTT. It encodes CASSKPGGIAEAFF.

This chain uses TRBV15 with TRBJ2-7; D is undetermined. The CDR3 is made up of 19 amino acids. Germline V gene sequence: CDR1 LNHNV, CDR2 YYDKDF (reference sequence). V lost 0 bases and J lost 3, with 24 bases in between. The CDR3 is CATSRELYHLEVDFYEQYF. The CDR3 DNA follows: TGTGCCACCAGCAGAGAGTTATATCACCTAGAGGTGGATTTCTACGAGCAGTACTTC. Full variable domain (rest looked up from reference TRBV15 and TRBJ2-7): DAMVIQNPRYQVTQFGKPVTLSCSQTLNHNVMYWYQQKSSQAPKLLFHYYDKDFNNEADTPDNFQSRRPNTSFCFLDIRSPGLGDTAMYLCATSRELYHLEVDFYEQYFGPGTRLTVT.

The rearrangement links TRBV4-3 to TRBJ1-2, with TRBD1 as a possible D gene (6 bases). The CDR3 is 15 residues long. The V end was cut by 5 bases, the J end by 0 bases, with 13 bases between. Germline V gene data show CDR1 as LGHNA and CDR2 as YSLEER. The DNA of the CDR3 is TGCGCCAGCAGCAAACGGGACATCGCTAACTATGGCTACACCTTC. Its protein product is CASSKRDIANYGYTF.

The chain carries TRBV11-2 and TRBJ1-4; no reliable D call. Germline V gives CDR1 SGHAT, CDR2 FQNNGV. This CDR3 is built from 16 residues. V lost 6 bases, J lost 0 bases, and 14 bases lay in between. The CDR3 here is CASRSTAGATNEKLFF. DNA for the CDR3: TGTGCCAGCAGGTCAACGGCTGGAGCAACTAATGAAAAACTGTTTTTT.

The CDR3, as DNA: TGTGCCAGCAGCGACGGACAGGGGAGCTCCTACGAGCAGTACTTC. As protein: CASSDGQGSSYEQYF. This sequence joins TRBV6-1 and TRBJ2-7, with 9 bases matching TRBD1. J gave up 0 bases and V 6 bases, and 6 bases lay outside the gene matches. Germline V gene data show CDR1 as MNHNS and CDR2 as SASEGT. CDR3 length equals 15 residues.

The sample holds a few counts of this clonotype. The chain is built from TRBV12-3 or TRBV12-4 and TRBJ1-2; TRBD1 might be the D (5 bases). With 4 bases removed from V and 6 bases from J, the gap between germline ends came to 12 bases. The CDR3 totals 13 residues. The CDR3 loop reads CASSSGPLDGYTF. As DNA, the CDR3 is TGTGCCAGCAGTTCGGGACCCTTGGATGGCTACACCTTC.

This clonotype was observed many times. J is TRBJ2-2 and V is TRBV10-1; tentatively, D is TRBD1 (6 bases). The germline V gene has CDR1 WNHNN and CDR2 SYGVQD (reference sequence). The CDR3 loop spans 16 amino acids. Trimming left V 6 bases short and J 5 bases short, with 19 bases between. In DNA, the CDR3 is TGCGCCAGCAGACCGGACAGTCTATCAGGGACCGGGGAGCTGTTTTTT. The encoded protein is CASRPDSLSGTGELFF.

This clonotype was seen only a few times. V gene TRBV20-1 combines with J gene TRBJ2-5; D uncertain. Germline CDR1 and CDR2: DFQATT and SNEGSKA (reference sequence). The CDR3 extends over 14 amino acids. The V gene lost 7 bases and the J gene lost 0 bases, with 15 bases spanning the gap. This CDR3 reads CSVTRTRDQETQYF. The CDR3 DNA reads as TGCAGTGTTACAAGGACGCGCGACCAAGAGACCCAGTACTTC.

The sample holds a few counts of this clonotype. The chain uses TRBV12-3 or TRBV12-4 and TRBJ2-1, with 11 bases matching TRBD1. This CDR3 comprises 15 residues. With 5 bases clipped from V and 7 bases from J, the junction kept 7 bases outside the gene matches. CDR3 sequence: CASSPGTGGANEQFF. DNA for the CDR3: TGTGCCAGCAGTCCCGGGACAGGGGGTGCGAATGAGCAGTTCTTC.

This clonotype was counted a few times. J is TRBJ1-1 and V is TRBV7-2; 7 nucleotides line up with TRBD1. The CDR3 loop spans 16 amino acids. Germline trimming cut 4 bases from V and 3 bases from J; bases unmatched to any gene: 11. Germline CDR1 SGHTA, CDR2 FQGNSA. The CDR3 DNA is TGTGCCAGCAGCTCAGACAGGGTCTTCGCAGACACTGAAGCTTTCTTT. This translates into CASSSDRVFADTEAFF.

CDR3 nucleotide sequence: TGTGCCAGCAGCCCCGGACAGGGAAACTCCTACGAGCAGTACTTC. It codes for CASSPGQGNSYEQYF. The chain employs TRBV4-2 and TRBJ2-7, with 8 nucleotides matching TRBD1. The length of the CDR3 is 15 residues. With V trimmed by 4 bases and J by 0 bases, 5 bases remained unmatched. Looked up from germline, CDR1 is LGHNA and CDR2 is YNFKEQ.

This chain joins TRBV3-1 and TRBJ1-2, with 9 bases identical to TRBD1. The V and J ends lost 3 bases and 8 bases, in that order; junction bases with no gene match: 7. CDR3 length: 14 amino acids. Germline loops: CDR1 LGHDT, CDR2 YNNKEL (reference sequence). In DNA, the CDR3 is TGTGCCAGCAGCCAGACGACAGGGGGTGAAGGCTACACCTTC. This codes for CASSQTTGGEGYTF.

The chain employs TRBV3-1 and TRBJ2-3; TRBD2 is a possible D gene (5 bases). V lost 4 bases and J 4 bases, leaving 15 bases between the germline ends. The length of the CDR3 is 15 residues. The germline V gene has CDR1 LGHDT and CDR2 YNNKEL (reference sequence). The CDR3 nucleotides are TGTGCCAGCAGCCCCCCCTACCTGGGAGCAGATACGCAGTATTTT. Translating gives CASSPPYLGADTQYF.

In this sample, this clonotype turned up many times. The V call is TRBV18, the J call TRBJ2-7, with no clear D. The germline V and J ends were trimmed by 8 bases and 5 bases, with 13 bases remaining between them. CDR3 size: 12 residues. Germline V gives CDR1 KGHSH, CDR2 LQKENI. The CDR3 DNA sequence: TGTGCCAGCAGTCCCCGACGGGACGAGCAGTACTTC. Protein product: CASSPRRDEQYF.

This clonotype turned up a few times. The genes are TRBV27 and TRBJ2-1, with TRBD1 matching over 8 bases. Trimming removed 4 bases from V and 4 bases from J; junction bases left unmatched: 9. The CDR3 is 16 residues long. CDR1 and CDR2 from the germline V gene are MNHEY and SMNVEV (reference sequence). CDR3 in amino acids: CASSSYPTGAYNEQFF. Written as DNA, the CDR3 is TGTGCCAGCAGTTCCTATCCGACAGGGGCTTACAATGAGCAGTTCTTC.

This clonotype was recorded many times. Because the CDR3's place on the DNA is in doubt, the DNA is left out and the CDR3 is given as listed by TCRdb. The chain joins TRBV28 to TRBJ2-1; the table's D gene call, TRBD1, was not cross checked with the DNA. The CDR3 is made up of 17 amino acids, end residues included. Germline values: CDR1 MDHEN, CDR2 SYDVKM. The CDR3 here is CASSSSGGAGVYNEQFF.

This clonotype was observed a handful of times. In nucleotides, the CDR3 is TGTGCCAGCACCTGGGTGGTGGCTGTCGGTACGCAGTATTTT. Its translation: CASTWVVAVGTQYF. The chain links TRBV12-3 or TRBV12-4 to TRBJ2-3; D is uncertain. V lost 7 bases and J 8 bases, leaving 19 bases between the germline ends. The CDR3 totals 14 residues.

As regards this clonotype: One end of the junction is discordant with germline, which a read error may explain. The chain couples TRBV28 to TRBJ2-7; no definite D call. This CDR3 has 12 amino acids. Per germline, CDR1 MDHEN and CDR2 SYDVKM. The CDR3 nucleotides are TGTGCGACCAACTTACCCAGCTACGGGCAGTACTTC. Its translation is CATNLPSYGQYF.

This chain links TRBV7-2 with TRBJ2-3, with TRBD2 matching over 7 bases. V lost 4 bases and J lost 6; bases outside the gene matches: 7. This CDR3 has 14 residues. Germline V gene data show CDR1 as SGHTA and CDR2 as FQGNSA. CDR3 loop: CASSSGLVLDTQYF. CDR3 DNA sequence: TGTGCCAGCAGCTCCGGACTAGTTTTGGATACGCAGTATTTT.

This clonotype was observed at least ten times. The chain links TRBV15 to TRBJ2-2; D is perhaps TRBD2 (6 bases). Trimming took 0 bases from V and 7 from J, leaving 9 bases between them. In germline, CDR1 is LNHNV, CDR2 YYDKDF (reference sequence). This CDR3 contains 14 residues. The CDR3 spells CATSRDRAGGELFF. CDR3 DNA sequence: TGTGCCACCAGCAGAGATCGAGCGGGCGGGGAGCTGTTTTTT.